The entry that follows covers one T cell receptor beta chain sequence. Its target is unknown. TCRdb keeps only in-frame clones here, not all; method: immunoSEQ multiplex PCR. The sample records about 8,600 clones, about 44% being singletons. This sample is part of a study of Tregs in tolerant kidney transplant recipients. On the study more broadly: FACS sorting followed a 6-day coculture of CFSE-labeled recipient PBMCs with irradiated graft donor PBMCs. Study results and caveats: Expanding Tregs on activated donor B cells appeared to best identify donor-specific TCRbeta clones.

The V end was cut by 5 bases, the J end by 2 bases, with 13 bases between. Germline V lookup: CDR1 SGHTA, CDR2 FQGNSA. This CDR3 is 16 amino acids long. The sample comprised CD4+ T cells from blood cultured with allogeneic cells. V is TRBV7-2 and J is TRBJ1-6; D unclear. The source is a human donor in good health. This chain's CDR3 is CASSPKPGTYNSPLHF. CDR3 DNA sequence: TGTGCCAGCAGCCCTAAGCCGGGGACCTATAATTCACCCCTCCACTTT.